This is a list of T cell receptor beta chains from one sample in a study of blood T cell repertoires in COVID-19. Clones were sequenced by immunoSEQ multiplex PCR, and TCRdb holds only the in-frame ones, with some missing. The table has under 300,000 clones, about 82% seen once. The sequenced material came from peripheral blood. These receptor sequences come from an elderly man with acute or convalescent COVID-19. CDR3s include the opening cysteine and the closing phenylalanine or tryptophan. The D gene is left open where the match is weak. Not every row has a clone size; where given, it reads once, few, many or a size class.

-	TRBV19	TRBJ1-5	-	TGTGCCAGTAGATCCACAGCGGGTTATAGCAATCAGCCCCAGCATTTT	CASRSTAGYSNQPQHF
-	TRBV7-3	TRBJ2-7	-	TGTGCCAGCAGCTTAGGCGCTGCGGGCTCCTACGAGCAGTACTTC	CASSLGAAGSYEQYF
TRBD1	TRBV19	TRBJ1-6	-	TGTGCCAGTAGTACTGACACCCCCAGGGGGAGGTCACCCCTCCACTTT	CASSTDTPRGRSPLHF
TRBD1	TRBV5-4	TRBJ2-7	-	TGTGCCAGCAGCCCCGGACAGGGGCGCGACGAGCAGTACTTC	CASSPGQGRDEQYF
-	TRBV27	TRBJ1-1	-	TGTGCCAGCAGTTTAGCAGGGATCACTGAAGCTTTCTTT	CASSLAGITEAFF
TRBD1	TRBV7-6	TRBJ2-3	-	TGTGCCAGCAGCCTGGGACAGGGGACGGATACGCAGTATTTT	CASSLGQGTDTQYF
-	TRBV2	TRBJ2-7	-	TGTGCCAGCAGTGTGAACAGATACGAGCAGTACTTC	CASSVNRYEQYF
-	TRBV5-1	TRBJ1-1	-	TGCGCCAGCAGCTTGGATGGGAGTCGCCCGTTCGGGGCTTTCTTT	CASSLDGSRPFGAFF
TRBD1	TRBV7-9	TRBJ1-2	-	TGTGCCAGCAGCCCACGACAGGGGTACTATGGCTACACCTTC	CASSPRQGYYGYTF
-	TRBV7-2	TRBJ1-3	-	TGTGCCAGCATCCCAACTGCGCTGGCTGGAAACACCATATATTTT	CASIPTALAGNTIYF
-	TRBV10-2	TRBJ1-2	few	TGCGCCAGCGGAGGAGGTCGGAATGGCTACACCTTC	CASGGGRNGYTF
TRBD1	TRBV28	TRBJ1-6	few	TGTGCCAGCAGACCGGGACAGTATAATTCACCCCTCCACTTT	CASRPGQYNSPLHF
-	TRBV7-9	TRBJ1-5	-	TGTGCCAGCAGCTCTAGTGGAGGGGGCAATCAGCCCCAGCATTTT	CASSSSGGGNQPQHF
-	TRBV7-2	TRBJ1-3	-	TGTGCCAGCAGCCGCCGTCAGGGTTCTGGAAACACCATATATTTT	CASSRRQGSGNTIYF
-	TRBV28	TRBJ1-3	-	TGTGCCAGCAGCCCGTGGGTTACAGCTGGAAACACCATATATTTT	CASSPWVTAGNTIYF
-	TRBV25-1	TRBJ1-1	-	TGTGCCAGCAGTGAGGAGACTGAAGCTTTCTTT	CASSEETEAFF
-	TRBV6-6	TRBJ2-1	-	TGTGCCAGCATCAAGACAGCGAACAATGAGCAGTTCTTC	CASIKTANNEQFF
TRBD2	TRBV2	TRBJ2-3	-	TGTGCCAGCAGTGAACTCCTAGCGGGCACAGATACGCAGTATTTT	CASSELLAGTDTQYF
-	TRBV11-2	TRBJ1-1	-	TGTGCCAGCAGCATACGACCGGGAAGAACTGTCAACACTGAAGCTTTCTTT	CASSIRPGRTVNTEAFF
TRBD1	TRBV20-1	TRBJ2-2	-	TGCAGTGCTATTGAGGGGGCTGGGAACACCGGGGAGCTGTTTTTT	CSAIEGAGNTGELFF
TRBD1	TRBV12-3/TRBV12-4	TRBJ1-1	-	TGTGCCAGCAGTGGTGACAGGGACACTGAAGCTTTCTTT	CASSGDRDTEAFF
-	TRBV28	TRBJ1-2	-	TGTGCCAGCAGTTTCCCTGGGCTAGGGAGGGGCTATGGCTACACCTTC	CASSFPGLGRGYGYTF
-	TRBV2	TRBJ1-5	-	TGTGCCAGCAGTGGAGCAGGGGCAACCATGGGCAATCAGCCCCAGCATTTT	CASSGAGATMGNQPQHF
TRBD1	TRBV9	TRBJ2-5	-	TGTGCCAGCAGCGCTGGGACAGCTCGACAAGAGACCCAGTACTTC	CASSAGTARQETQYF
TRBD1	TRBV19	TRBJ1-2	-	TGTGCCAGCGAAGACAGGGCGGATGGCTACACCTTC	CASEDRADGYTF
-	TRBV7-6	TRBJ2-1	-	TGTGCCAGCAGCTTAGCGCAGGGCGCCACACTCTACAATGAGCAGTTCTTC	CASSLAQGATLYNEQFF
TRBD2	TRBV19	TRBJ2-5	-	TGTGCCAGTAGTCCCTTGGTTAGCGGGGGGGAGACCCAGTACTTC	CASSPLVSGGETQYF
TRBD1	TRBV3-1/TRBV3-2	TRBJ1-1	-	TGTGCCAGCAGCCAGGGACAGCGGACAGAAGCTTTCTTT	CASSQGQRTEAFF
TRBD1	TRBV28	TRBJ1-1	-	TGTGCCAGCAGTTCCCTGGGACAGGGGAACACTGAAGCTTTCTTT	CASSSLGQGNTEAFF
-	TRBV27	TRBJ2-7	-	TGTGCCAGCAGGCGGGGCTACGAGCAGTACTTC	CASRRGYEQYF
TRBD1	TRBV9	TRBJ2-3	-	TGTGCCAGCAGCACTCCAGGGGGCGCGGGAGATACGCAGTATTTT	CASSTPGGAGDTQYF
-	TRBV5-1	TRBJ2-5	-	TGCGCCAGCGGTCGGGACTCAGGAACAGGAGAGACCCAGTACTTC	CASGRDSGTGETQYF
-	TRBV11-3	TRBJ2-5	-	TGTGCCAGCAGCCTGGACAGTAAAGAGACCCAGTACTTC	CASSLDSKETQYF
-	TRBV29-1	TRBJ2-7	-	TGCAGCGTTGAAGACAGAACCTACGAGCAGTACTTC	CSVEDRTYEQYF
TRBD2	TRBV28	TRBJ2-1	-	TGTGCCAGCAGTCGAGCGGGAGATGTGAATGAGCAGTTCTTC	CASSRAGDVNEQFF
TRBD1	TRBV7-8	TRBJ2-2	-	TGTGCCAGCAGCACGACAGGGGGCCACACCGGGGAGCTGTTTTTT	CASSTTGGHTGELFF
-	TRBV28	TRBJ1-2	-	TGTGCCAGCAGGACGGGGGTCAGCTATGGCTACACCTTC	CASRTGVSYGYTF
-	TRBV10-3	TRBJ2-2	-	TGTGCCACCTCCCCTCGAGACACAAACACCGGGGAGCTGTTTTTT	CATSPRDTNTGELFF
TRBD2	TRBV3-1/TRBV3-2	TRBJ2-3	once	TGTGCCAGCAGCCAAGGCGGGGGAACAGATACGCAGTATTTT	CASSQGGGTDTQYF